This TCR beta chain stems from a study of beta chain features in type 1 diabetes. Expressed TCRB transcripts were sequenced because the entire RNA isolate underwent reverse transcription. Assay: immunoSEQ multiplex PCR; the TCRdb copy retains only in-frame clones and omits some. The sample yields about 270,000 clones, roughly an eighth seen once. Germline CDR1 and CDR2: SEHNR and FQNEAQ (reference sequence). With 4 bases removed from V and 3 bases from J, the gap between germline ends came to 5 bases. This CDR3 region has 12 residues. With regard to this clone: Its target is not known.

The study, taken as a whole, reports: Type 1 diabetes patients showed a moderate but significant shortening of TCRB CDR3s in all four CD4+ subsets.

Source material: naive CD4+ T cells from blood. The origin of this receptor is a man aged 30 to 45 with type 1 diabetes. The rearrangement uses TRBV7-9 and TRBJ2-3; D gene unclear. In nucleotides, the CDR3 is TGTGCCAGCAGCTCCAGAACAGATACGCAGTATTTT. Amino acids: CASSSRTDTQYF.